Sequencing of this TCR beta chain was carried out in a study of blood T cell repertoires in COVID-19. Per the study methods: The assay estimated nucleated cells by amplifying reference gene primers. The repertoire was sequenced with immunoSEQ multiplex PCR; TCRdb's copy has only in-frame clones and lacks some. V, J and clone size are those of that table, while D and trimming were read from the DNA. The table records a few hundred thousand clones, around nine tenths of them present only once. Germline lookup yields CDR1 SGHNT and CDR2 YENEEA. The V end was cut by 2 bases, the J end by 6 bases, with 31 bases between. This CDR3 is built from 20 residues. Which cohort a participant joined came from the clinical history participants gave.

Sequenced sample: PBMCs or T cells enriched from blood (not recorded which). The origin of this receptor is a woman aged 55-70 years who had recovered from COVID-19. The gene calls are TRBV11-3 and TRBJ1-1, with TRBD1 as a possible D gene (5 bases). In DNA, the CDR3 is TGTGCCAGCAGCTTAAGCCTTTACCCCCTGACAGAGCAGGGATCCGCTGAAGCTTTCTTT. Protein: CASSLSLYPLTEQGSAEAFF.